These 7 T cell receptor beta chains came from one sample sequenced in a study of T cell repertoires in cytomegalovirus infection. TCRdb reprocessed the reads with MiXCR, giving one entry per CDR3 protein. The sample holds fewer than 200,000 distinct CDR3 sequences; approximately 15% are singletons and the top ten take 25% to 30%. The sequenced material came from PBMCs. These TCRs come from a human donor in good health (CMV status not recorded). Some clones in this sample may be carry-over from other donors' samples.

V gene TRBV19 combines with J gene TRBJ1-2; the D is unclear. The V end lost 0 bases, the J end lost 3 bases, and 11 bases lay between the germline ends. Germline V lookup: CDR1 LNHDA, CDR2 SQIVND (reference sequence). CDR3 length: 15 residues. For the CDR3, the DNA is TGTGCCAGTAGTATAGACAGGACCCTATACTATGGCTACACCTTC. Its protein product is CASSIDRTLYYGYTF.

This clonotype was picked up many times. The chain recombines TRBV7-2 with TRBJ2-1, with D perhaps TRBD2 (6 bases). This CDR3 comprises 16 residues. Germline CDR1 reads SGHTA; CDR2 reads FQGNSA. V shed 2 bases and J shed 4 bases, with 15 bases lying between them. CDR3 protein: CASSLWAGRNYNEQFF. In nucleotides, the CDR3 is TGTGCCAGCAGCTTATGGGCAGGGAGGAATTACAATGAGCAGTTCTTC.

This clonotype has a count of ten or more. The chain employs TRBV11-2 and TRBJ1-2; D possibly corresponds to TRBD1 (6 bases). The germline V and J ends were trimmed by 5 bases and 2 bases, with 15 bases remaining between them. The germline CDR1 and CDR2 sequences are SGHAT and FQNNGV. CDR3 length equals 15 residues. For the CDR3, the DNA is TGTGCCAGCAGCGGACCCAGGGGAAAAAACTATGGCTACACCTTC. It specifies CASSGPRGKNYGYTF.

This clonotype occurred many times. The chain has TRBV6-2 or TRBV6-3 and TRBJ2-1; TRBD2 might be the D (6 bases). Trimming stripped 2 bases from V and 0 bases from J, with 8 bases between. The CDR3 extends over 15 amino acids. Looked up from germline, CDR1 is MNHEY and CDR2 is SVGEGT. This CDR3 is CASSYVGGSYNEQFF. The CDR3 coding sequence is TGTGCCAGCAGTTACGTGGGGGGCTCCTACAATGAGCAGTTCTTC.

This clonotype has more than one count but fewer than ten. V is TRBV7-2 and J is TRBJ2-6; no definite D call. CDR3 length: 15 amino acids. CDR1 SGHTA and CDR2 FQGNSA come from the germline V gene. The V gene lost 4 bases and the J gene lost 2 bases, with 9 bases spanning the gap. This CDR3 is CASSSTATGANVLTF. For the CDR3, the DNA is TGTGCCAGCAGCTCGACTGCTACTGGGGCCAACGTCCTGACTTTC.

This clonotype has a handful of counts. The J gene is TRBJ2-3, the V gene TRBV12-3 or TRBV12-4; D unresolved. This CDR3 has 15 residues. Deletions cut 3 bases from V and 0 bases from J, with 10 bases between. DNA of the CDR3: TGTGCCAGCAGTTTCGGATACCGTAGCACAGATACGCAGTATTTT. Amino acid sequence: CASSFGYRSTDTQYF.

The chain has TRBV28 and TRBJ1-2; D might be TRBD1 (6 bases). The CDR3 sequence is 12 residues long. Trimming took off 5 bases at V and 7 bases at J, with 11 bases between the two ends. Looked up from germline, CDR1 is MDHEN and CDR2 is SYDVKM. CDR3 region: CASSGQGFGYTF. The DNA for the CDR3 is TGTGCCAGCAGTGGGCAGGGGTTTGGCTACACCTTC.